This paragraph covers one T cell receptor beta chain sequence. This entry is derived from a study of technical replicates of blood from a few donors. TCRdb's table, derived via immunoSEQ multiplex PCR, lists solely in-frame clones and lacks some. The data hold 100,000 or so clones, with around 96% observed a single time. V lost 3 bases and J 2 bases, leaving 11 bases between the germline ends. Looked up from germline, CDR1 is LNHDA and CDR2 is SQIVND (reference sequence). The CDR3 loop spans 14 amino acids. The TCR comes from a human donor in good health. The sequencing sample was made of T cells isolated from PBMCs. The V call is TRBV19, the J call TRBJ2-7; TRBD2 is a possible D gene (5 bases). CDR3 nucleotides: TGTGCCAGTAGTATCGGTCCGGGGACCTACGAGCAGTACTTC. Translation: CASSIGPGTYEQYF.